This entry lists 8 T cell receptor beta chains sequenced from one sample in a study of blood T cell repertoires in COVID-19. The table came from immunoSEQ multiplex PCR; TCRdb's copy has only in-frame clones and leaves some out. Counted here are hundreds of thousands of clones, 75% to 90% occurring once; the ten biggest clones make up 2% to 2.5%. The material sequenced was peripheral blood. All receptors derive from a woman in her forties or fifties who had recovered from COVID-19.

The rearrangement uses TRBV7-2 and TRBJ1-2, with TRBD1 matching over 8 bases. Losses at the gene ends were 8 bases for V and 6 bases for J; bases not matched to a gene: 17. The germline V gene has CDR1 SGHTA and CDR2 FQGNSA. This CDR3 has 16 amino acids. The CDR3 here is CASQRQGTEGGHGYTF. CDR3 sequence (DNA): TGTGCCAGCCAAAGACAGGGGACGGAAGGGGGCCATGGCTACACCTTC.

The chain employs TRBV5-1 and TRBJ1-1, with D unclear. This CDR3 contains 14 residues. V was trimmed by 0 bases and J by 1 base, leaving 7 bases between them. Looked up from germline, CDR1 is SGHRS and CDR2 is YFSETQ. The CDR3 DNA reads TGCGCCAGCAGCTTGGCTATCCGGAACACTGAAGCTTTCTTT. It yields the protein CASSLAIRNTEAFF.

J is TRBJ2-4 and V is TRBV19; the D is unclear. Germline values: CDR1 LNHDA, CDR2 SQIVND (reference sequence). Between the trimmed V and J ends, which lost 9 bases and 0 bases, there was a span of 9 bases. The CDR3 has 13 amino acids. As DNA, the CDR3 is TGTGCCAGCGAGAACAGAGCCAAAAACATTCAGTACTTC. The encoded protein is CASENRAKNIQYF.

The V call is TRBV7-9, the J call TRBJ1-6; a possible D gene is TRBD1 (5 bases). The CDR3 sequence is 12 residues long. Germline CDR1 is SEHNR and CDR2 is FQNEAQ (reference sequence). The germline V and J ends were trimmed by 8 bases and 8 bases, with 10 bases remaining between them. The CDR3 loop is CASEDIYSPLHF. The CDR3 coding sequence is TGTGCCAGCGAGGACATTTATTCACCCCTCCACTTT.

V usage is TRBV10-1 and J usage is TRBJ1-1; unclear D gene. The germline V and J ends were trimmed by 4 bases and 4 bases, with 7 bases remaining between them. This CDR3 spans 12 amino acids. Germline CDR1 reads WNHNN; CDR2 reads SYGVQD (reference sequence). The CDR3 protein is CASSVLFTEAFF. The DNA of the CDR3 is TGCGCCAGCAGTGTATTATTCACTGAAGCTTTCTTT.

The V and J genes are TRBV5-1 and TRBJ1-5; the D gene is possibly TRBD1 (6 bases). The V and J ends lost 0 bases and 5 bases respectively, with 9 bases between them. The length of the CDR3 is 14 residues. The germline gives CDR1 SGHRS, CDR2 YFSETQ. The chain's CDR3 is CASSLVPGDQPQHF. In nucleotides, the CDR3 is TGCGCCAGCAGCTTGGTACCAGGGGATCAGCCCCAGCATTTT.

The table lists this clone with a few counts. This chain joins TRBV6-5 and TRBJ1-2; 11 bases are a match to TRBD1. CDR1 is MNHEY, CDR2 SVGAGI, per germline. V lost 5 bases, J lost 4 bases, and 6 bases stayed unmatched. The CDR3 extends over 15 amino acids. In DNA form, the CDR3 reads TGTGCCAGCAGTACAGGACAGGGGGCAGGCTATGGCTACACCTTC. It specifies CASSTGQGAGYGYTF.

The chain is built from TRBV7-2 and TRBJ1-5; 7 nucleotides line up with TRBD1. The length of the CDR3 is 14 residues. With 2 bases clipped from V and 6 bases from J, the junction kept 4 bases outside the gene matches. Germline CDR1 reads SGHTA; CDR2 reads FQGNSA. The CDR3 reads CASSLRRGPQPQHF. The CDR3 region has the DNA TGTGCCAGCAGCTTAAGGAGGGGGCCTCAGCCCCAGCATTTT.